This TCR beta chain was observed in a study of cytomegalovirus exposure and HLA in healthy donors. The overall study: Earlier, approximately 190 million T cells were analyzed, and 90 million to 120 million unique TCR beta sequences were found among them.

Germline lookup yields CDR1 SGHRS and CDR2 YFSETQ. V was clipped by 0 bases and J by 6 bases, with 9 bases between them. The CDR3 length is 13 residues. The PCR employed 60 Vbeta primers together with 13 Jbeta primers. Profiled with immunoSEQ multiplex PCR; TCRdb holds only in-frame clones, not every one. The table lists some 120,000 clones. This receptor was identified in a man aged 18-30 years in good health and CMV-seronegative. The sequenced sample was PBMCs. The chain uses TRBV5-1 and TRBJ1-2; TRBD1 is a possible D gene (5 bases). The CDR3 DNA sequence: TGCGCCAGCAGCTTGGAGGGGATGGATGGCTACACCTTC. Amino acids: CASSLEGMDGYTF.